The clone carrying this T cell receptor (beta chain) was observed a few times. Its antigen is still unknown. Some clones are missing from TCRdb's copy, which holds only in-frame ones; the method was immunoSEQ multiplex PCR. The data contain 100,000 to 150,000 clones, more than 70% of them singletons. The V end was cut by 0 bases, the J end by 4 bases, with 22 bases between. The CDR3 totals 18 residues. Looked up from germline, CDR1 is LGHNT and CDR2 is FRNRAP. The sample belongs to a study of T cell responses to AZD1222 COVID-19 vaccine. Overall study findings and caveats: Vaccine-associated CD4 TCRs ranged over spike, dominating at 160-218 and 743-854.

The material was peripheral blood, obtained on day 0 of AZD1222 vaccination. This sequence joins TRBV12-5 and TRBJ2-7; D might be TRBD1 (6 bases). The TCR was taken from an adult in good health. CDR3 nucleotide sequence: TGTGCTAGTGGTTTGGTAAAGCCCTCTTGGGGCCAGGGGTACGAGCAGTACTTC. It encodes CASGLVKPSWGQGYEQYF.